This T cell receptor beta chain emerged from a study of regulatory T cells in long-lasting Graves disease. Overall study: Antithyroid drug intake by newly diagnosed Graves' patients had lasted under 3 months.

The germline CDR1 and CDR2 sequences are MNHEY and SVGAGI. The V gene end was trimmed by 0 bases and the J gene end by 5 bases; junction bases not matched to a gene: 7. This CDR3 is built from 16 residues. Combining iRepertoire HTBI primers with Arm-PCR of CDR3 regions, the authors built TCR beta libraries. Using its own MiXCR run on the multiplex PCR reads, TCRdb lists one record per CDR3 protein. The sample records around 250,000 distinct CDR3 sequences, roughly 21% being singletons. This clonotype has a count of ten or more. What it binds is unknown. Described time point: newly diagnosed GD, antithyroid drugs for less than 3 months. Scientists built the TCR library using RNA that was extracted from PBMCs. Study-wide results and caveats: Thyroid tissue went unstudied; only peripheral blood was examined. Between persistent patients, fewer than 3,500 public clonotypes were shared, exceeding the 950 to 1,000 shared between new patients. Compared with new cases, persistent Graves' patients showed reduced TCR diversity.

The TCR was taken from a female donor with Graves disease. The chain recombines TRBV6-5 with TRBJ2-1, with 7 bases lining up with TRBD2. The sample consisted of peripheral blood mononuclear cells (PBMCs), taken at new diagnosis, from a patient treated with antithyroid drugs. CDR3 coding DNA: TGTGCCAGCAGTTACTCAAGAACCGGGAGGAACAATGAGCAGTTCTTC. It codes for CASSYSRTGRNNEQFF.